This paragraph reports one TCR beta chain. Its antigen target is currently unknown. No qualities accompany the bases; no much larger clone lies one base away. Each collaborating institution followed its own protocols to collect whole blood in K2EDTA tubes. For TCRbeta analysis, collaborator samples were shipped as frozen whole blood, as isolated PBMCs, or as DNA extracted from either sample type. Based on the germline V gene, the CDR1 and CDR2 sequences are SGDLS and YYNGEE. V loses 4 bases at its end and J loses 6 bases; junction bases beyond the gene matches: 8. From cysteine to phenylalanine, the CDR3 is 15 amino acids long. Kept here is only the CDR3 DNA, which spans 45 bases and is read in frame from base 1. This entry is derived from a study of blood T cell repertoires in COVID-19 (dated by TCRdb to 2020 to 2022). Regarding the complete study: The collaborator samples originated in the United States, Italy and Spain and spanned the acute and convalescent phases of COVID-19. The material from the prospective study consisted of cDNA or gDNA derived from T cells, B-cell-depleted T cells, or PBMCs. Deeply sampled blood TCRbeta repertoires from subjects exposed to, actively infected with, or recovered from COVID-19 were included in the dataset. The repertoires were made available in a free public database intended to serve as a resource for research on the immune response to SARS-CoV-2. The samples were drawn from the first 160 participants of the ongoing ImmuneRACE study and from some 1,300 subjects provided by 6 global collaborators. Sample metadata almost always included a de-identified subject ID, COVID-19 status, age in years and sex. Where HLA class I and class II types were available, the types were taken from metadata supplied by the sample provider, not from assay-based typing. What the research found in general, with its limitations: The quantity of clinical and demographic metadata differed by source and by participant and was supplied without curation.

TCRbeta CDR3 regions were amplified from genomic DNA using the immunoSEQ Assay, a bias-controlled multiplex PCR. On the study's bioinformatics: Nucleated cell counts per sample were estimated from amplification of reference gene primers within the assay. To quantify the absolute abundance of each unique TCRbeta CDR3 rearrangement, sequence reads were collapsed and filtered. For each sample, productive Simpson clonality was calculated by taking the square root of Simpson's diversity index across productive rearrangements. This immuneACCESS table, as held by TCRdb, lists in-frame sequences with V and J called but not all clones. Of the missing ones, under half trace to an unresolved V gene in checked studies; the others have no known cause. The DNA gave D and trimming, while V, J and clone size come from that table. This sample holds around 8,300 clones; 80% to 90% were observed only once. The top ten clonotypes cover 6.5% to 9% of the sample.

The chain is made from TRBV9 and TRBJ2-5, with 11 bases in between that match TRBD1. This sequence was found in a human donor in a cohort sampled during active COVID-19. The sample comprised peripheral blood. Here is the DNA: TGTGCCAGCAGCACGGGACAGGGGGGTGTTCAGACCCAGTACTTC. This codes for CASSTGQGGVQTQYF.